This T cell receptor beta chain appears in the sequencing data of a study of T cell changes during pregnancy in multiple sclerosis. This table comes from immunoSEQ multiplex PCR, and its TCRdb copy is limited to in-frame clones, with some not included. The sample contains 50,000 to 65,000 clones, about 96% of which appear only once. Material: CD8+ T cells from peripheral blood mononuclear cells, obtained after pregnancy. The sequence derives from a female donor with multiple sclerosis, enrolled in a pregnancy study.

As DNA, the CDR3 is TGTGCCAGCAGTCTGACCCTGGACAGCGACTGGGCCCAGTACTTC. This codes for CASSLTLDSDWAQYF. The chain joins TRBV28 to TRBJ2-5; D might be TRBD1 (6 bases). Deletions cut 5 bases from V and 9 bases from J, with 22 bases between. CDR3 length: 15 amino acids. Germline CDR1 reads MDHEN; CDR2 reads SYDVKM.